This TCR beta chain stems from a study of response to subunit inactivated influenza vaccine. Study-wide points: Authors suggested each seasonal flu vaccination may recruit only limited numbers of new T cells.

This clonotype was counted only a few times. The antigen is unknown. Via MiXCR, TCRdb re-called the RT-PCR reads, giving one row per CDR3 protein. The data contain about 700,000 distinct CDR3 sequences, approximately 15% of them singletons. In germline, CDR1 is MNHEY, CDR2 SVGEGT. V lost 7 bases, J lost 2 bases, and 8 bases lay in between. The CDR3 is made up of 12 amino acids. This TCR came from a man aged 45 to 65 who received an inactivated influenza vaccine. The sample in question was PBMCs from blood, obtained around two weeks before vaccination. V usage is TRBV6-2 or TRBV6-3 and J usage is TRBJ2-5; D remains ambiguous. The CDR3 DNA reads TGTGCCAGCAACACAAGACAAGAGACCCAGTACTTC. Its protein is CASNTRQETQYF.